These 21 T cell receptor beta chains were all obtained from the same sample, sequenced in a study of metastatic and nonmetastatic thyroid tumors. The entire patient cohort was treatment-naive prior to thyroid surgery. TCRdb re-analyzed the PCR reads through MiXCR. The repertoire holds 15,000 or so clones, with approximately 12% as singletons. The specimen was tumor tissue. The receptors were gathered from a female donor with papillary thyroid cancer or a benign thyroid nodule (not recorded which). Some clones in this sample may be carry-over from other donors' samples.

The chain joins TRBV5-5 to TRBJ2-3; D is unresolved. Germline V gene lookup returns CDR1 SGHKS and CDR2 YYEKEE (reference sequence). CDR3 length: 14 amino acids. V was cut by 4 bases and J by 0 bases, with 9 bases left in between. CDR3 nucleotide sequence: TGTGCCAGCAGCGTAGAGGCTAGCACAGATACGCAGTATTTT. This codes for CASSVEASTDTQYF.

This clone was recorded at least ten times. The J gene is TRBJ2-2, the V gene TRBV7-8, with 8 bases matching TRBD1. CDR3 length: 15 residues. CDR1 SGHVS and CDR2 FQNEAQ come from the germline V gene. V was clipped by 6 bases and J by 1 base; unmatched bases: 4. CDR3 amino acids: CASSPGQGNTGELFF. CDR3 bases: TGTGCCAGCAGTCCCGGACAGGGGAACACCGGGGAGCTGTTTTTT. Drawing the rest from reference TRBV7-8 and TRBJ2-2, the complete variable domain is GAGVSQSPRYKVAKRGQDVALRCDPISGHVSLFWYQQALGQGPEFLTYFQNEAQLDKSGLPSDRFFAERPEGSVSTLKIQRTQQEDSAVYLCASSPGQGNTGELFFGEGSRLTVL.

This clone was recorded many times. The V and J genes are TRBV11-2 and TRBJ2-3; TRBD2 agrees at 7 bases. Germline CDR1 SGHAT, CDR2 FQNNGV. The CDR3 totals 15 residues. V was clipped by 4 bases and J by 2 bases; unmatched bases: 6. The CDR3 loop is CASSSLAAATDTQYF. In DNA, the CDR3 is TGTGCCAGCAGCTCGCTAGCGGCAGCCACAGATACGCAGTATTTT. The full variable domain, in which reference TRBV11-2 and TRBJ2-3 provide the parts outside the CDR3, is EAGVAQSPRYKIIEKRQSVAFWCNPISGHATLYWYQQILGQGPKLLIQFQNNGVVDDSQLPKDRFSAERLKGVDSTLKIQPAKLEDSAVYLCASSSLAAATDTQYFGPGTRLTVL.

This clone was seen repeatedly, ten times or more. The chain couples TRBV5-1 to TRBJ1-1, with 7 bases lining up with TRBD1. CDR1 and CDR2 from the germline V gene are SGHRS and YFSETQ. This CDR3 comprises 15 residues. Germline trimming cut 4 bases from V and 0 bases from J; bases unmatched to any gene: 6. The CDR3 protein is CASSAGTVLNTEAFF. The CDR3 nucleotides are TGCGCCAGCAGCGCTGGGACAGTTTTGAACACTGAAGCTTTCTTT.

The CDR3 is CASSARGGRGYGYTF. The CDR3, as DNA: TGTGCCAGCAGTGCTAGAGGGGGACGTGGGTATGGCTACACCTTC. The V call is TRBV6-1, the J call TRBJ1-2; TRBD1 might be the D (6 bases). CDR3 length equals 15 residues. Per the germline V gene, CDR1 is MNHNS and CDR2 is SASEGT. V lost 4 bases and J 5 bases, leaving 17 bases between the germline ends.

The CDR3 here is CSARDGRGRHYNEQFF. CDR3 sequence (DNA): TGCAGTGCTAGAGATGGCAGGGGACGCCACTACAATGAGCAGTTCTTC. V is TRBV20-1 and J is TRBJ2-1, with a weak D call TRBD1 (6 bases). The CDR3 runs to 16 residues. The V and J ends lost 0 bases and 3 bases respectively, with 15 bases between them. The V gene's germline CDR1 is DFQATT and CDR2 SNEGSKA (reference sequence).

In this sample, this clone turned up many times. The J gene is TRBJ1-1, the V gene TRBV6-1; D is perhaps TRBD1 (5 bases). The CDR3 extends over 12 amino acids. V was trimmed by 8 bases and J by 1 base, leaving 8 bases between them. Germline values: CDR1 MNHNS, CDR2 SASEGT. CDR3 bases: TGTGCCAGCTCTAGGGGGAACACTGAAGCTTTCTTT. This gives the protein CASSRGNTEAFF.

This clone has at least ten counts. The CDR3 DNA reads as TGTGCCAGCAGTGAAGCGCTACAGGGATCTATGCAGTACTTC. It yields the protein CASSEALQGSMQYF. V usage is TRBV6-1 and J usage is TRBJ2-7, with D perhaps TRBD1 (6 bases). CDR1 is MNHNS and CDR2 is SASEGT in the germline V gene. V lost 0 bases and J lost 9, with 15 bases in between. The CDR3 totals 14 residues.

This clone was seen ten or more times. The J gene is TRBJ1-1, the V gene TRBV27; 10 positions match TRBD1. The CDR3 totals 15 residues. In germline, CDR1 is MNHEY, CDR2 SMNVEV (reference sequence). V trimming: 6 bases; J trimming: 2 bases; junction bases outside the gene matches: 6. Here the CDR3 reads CASSLTTGGNTEAFF. CDR3 DNA sequence: TGTGCCAGCAGCCTTACGACAGGGGGCAACACTGAAGCTTTCTTT.

This clone was detected a few times. The V and J genes are TRBV6-1 and TRBJ2-3; TRBD2 aligns across 9 bases. Germline CDR1 is MNHNS and CDR2 is SASEGT. The CDR3 is 17 amino acids. Trimming took 2 bases from V and 5 from J; bases not matched to a gene: 11. The CDR3 spells CASSELVAGGVGDTQYF. CDR3 DNA sequence: TGTGCCAGCAGTGAACTGGTGGCGGGAGGGGTAGGAGATACGCAGTATTTT.

The chain uses TRBV12-3 or TRBV12-4 and TRBJ1-6, with D hard to call. The CDR3 loop spans 15 amino acids. V dropped 5 bases and J dropped 5 bases, with 13 bases sitting between them. CDR3 DNA: TGTGCCAGCAGTCCAGCGCGAGATAATAATTCACCCCTCCACTTT. Protein sequence: CASSPARDNNSPLHF.

This clone was observed many times. V is TRBV6-1 and J is TRBJ2-3; 10 positions match TRBD2. J lost 2 bases, V lost 9 bases, and 8 bases had no gene match. This CDR3 is 15 amino acids long. CDR1 and CDR2 (germline): MNHNS, SASEGT. The CDR3 loop is CASTQLAGNTDTQYF. CDR3 bases: TGTGCCAGTACTCAACTAGCGGGGAACACAGATACGCAGTATTTT.

This clone was seen repeatedly, ten times or more. This rearrangement joins TRBV5-5 to TRBJ2-3; no definite D call. The CDR3 spans 13 residues. Germline CDR1 and CDR2: SGHKS and YYEKEE (reference sequence). The V end lost 2 bases, the J end lost 2 bases, and 6 bases lay between the germline ends. CDR3 DNA: TGTGCCAGCAGCTTTTCCCCCACAGATACGCAGTATTTT. Translated, it gives CASSFSPTDTQYF. The whole variable domain, remainder taken from reference TRBV5-5 and TRBJ2-3, is DAGVTQSPTHLIKTRGQQVTLRCSPISGHKSVSWYQQVLGQGPQFIFQYYEKEERGRGNFPDRFSARQFPNYSSELNVNALLLGDSALYLCASSFSPTDTQYFGPGTRLTVL.

This clone is judged medium-sized (0.01 to 0.1%). This rearrangement joins TRBV5-6 to TRBJ2-1; D unresolved. The germline gives CDR1 SGHDT, CDR2 YYEEEE. V lost 4 bases, J lost 4 bases, and 12 bases lay in between. The length of the CDR3 is 14 residues. The CDR3 DNA sequence: TGTGCCAGCAGCAGGGTAGATGATTACAATGAGCAGTTCTTC. Protein product: CASSRVDDYNEQFF.

This clone came up many times. V gene TRBV11-3 combines with J gene TRBJ2-5; 12 bases map to TRBD2. The J segment lost 4 bases and the V segment lost 5 bases, leaving 8 bases of the junction unmatched. This CDR3 comprises 16 residues. Germline V gene lookup returns CDR1 SGHNT and CDR2 YENEEA. The CDR3 DNA reads TGTGCCAGCAGCCGTAGAACTAGCGGGGGGACAGAGACCCAGTACTTC. Amino acid sequence: CASSRRTSGGTETQYF.

This clone was counted ten times or more. The J gene is TRBJ2-7, the V gene TRBV7-6; tentative D call: TRBD2 (5 bases). The CDR3 is 13 residues long. V dropped 1 base and J dropped 5 bases, with 9 bases sitting between them. Germline V gene sequence: CDR1 SGHVS, CDR2 FNYEAQ. The CDR3 reads CASSLVWGDEQYF. The CDR3 coding sequence is TGTGCCAGCAGCTTAGTGTGGGGAGACGAGCAGTACTTC.

The J gene is TRBJ2-3, the V gene TRBV6-5, with a tentative D call TRBD1 (5 bases). Germline V lookup: CDR1 MNHEY, CDR2 SVGAGI. CDR3 length equals 13 residues. The V end was cut by 0 bases, the J end by 12 bases, with 13 bases between. CDR3 sequence reads: CASSYSGPDSQYF. CDR3 nucleotide sequence: TGTGCCAGCAGTTACTCGGGGCCGGATTCACAGTATTTT.

This clone has at least ten counts. CDR3: CASSQDEVRAEQFF. The CDR3 DNA reads as TGTGCCAGCAGCCAAGACGAAGTCCGGGCCGAGCAGTTCTTC. The V gene is TRBV3-1, the J gene TRBJ2-1, with D unclear. Germline loops: CDR1 LGHDT, CDR2 YNNKEL (reference sequence). The CDR3 runs 14 residues. V was cut by 0 bases and J by 10 bases, with 13 bases left in between.

V and J are TRBV18 and TRBJ1-2; 8 bases match TRBD1. Trimming cost V 5 bases and J 10 bases; bases outside gene matches: 15. Germline CDR1 KGHSH, CDR2 LQKENI. The CDR3 runs 15 residues. The CDR3: CASSATDDRGSLYTF. CDR3 DNA sequence: TGTGCCAGCTCAGCCACCGACGACAGGGGTTCCCTCTACACCTTC.

This clone was observed at least ten times. The chain is built from TRBV18 and TRBJ2-1, with D tentatively TRBD1 or TRBD2 (5 bases each). CDR1 and CDR2 from the germline V gene are KGHSH and LQKENI. The V end was cut by 2 bases, the J end by 8 bases, with 13 bases between. The CDR3 length is 14 residues. DNA of the CDR3: TGTGCCAGCTCACCAAGTAAGGGGACCGATGAGCAGTTCTTC. Its protein is CASSPSKGTDEQFF.

This clone was seen a few times. This rearrangement joins TRBV6-1 to TRBJ1-2; 8 bases align to TRBD1. In germline, CDR1 is MNHNS, CDR2 SASEGT. The V segment lost 5 bases and the J segment 1 base; nucleotides outside the gene matches: 6. CDR3 size: 15 residues. DNA for the CDR3: TGTGCCAGCAGTTCCCTCGGACAGGGTAACTATGGCTACACCTTC. It yields the protein CASSSLGQGNYGYTF.